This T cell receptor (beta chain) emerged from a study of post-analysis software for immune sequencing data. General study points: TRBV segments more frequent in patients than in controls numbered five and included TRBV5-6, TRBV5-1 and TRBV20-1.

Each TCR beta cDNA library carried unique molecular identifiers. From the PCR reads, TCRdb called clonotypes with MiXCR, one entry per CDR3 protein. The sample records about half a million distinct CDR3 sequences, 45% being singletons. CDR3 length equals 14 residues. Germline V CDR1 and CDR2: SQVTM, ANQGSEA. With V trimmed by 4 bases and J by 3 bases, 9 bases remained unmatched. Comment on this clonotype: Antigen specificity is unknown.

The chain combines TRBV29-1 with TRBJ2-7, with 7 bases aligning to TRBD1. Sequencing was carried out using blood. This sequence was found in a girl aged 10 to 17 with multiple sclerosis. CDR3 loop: CSVVQGYRGYEQYF. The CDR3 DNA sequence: TGCAGCGTTGTCCAAGGGTACAGGGGCTACGAGCAGTACTTC.